The 20 T cell receptor beta chains listed next were all sequenced from one sample in a study of cytomegalovirus exposure and HLA in healthy donors. The primer mix had 60 Vbeta and 13 Jbeta primers. Assay: immunoSEQ multiplex PCR; the TCRdb copy retains only in-frame clones and omits some. The sample has 120,000 or so clones, roughly three quarters seen once. The specimen sequenced was PBMCs. Receptor source: a man aged 25-45 years in good health and CMV-seropositive.

The chain recombines TRBV7-6 with TRBJ2-7, with D perhaps TRBD2 (5 bases). The germline V gene encodes CDR1 SGHVS and CDR2 FNYEAQ. V was clipped by 1 base and J by 3 bases, with 7 bases between them. The CDR3 has 13 residues. The CDR3 nucleotides are TGTGCCAGCAGCTTAGAGCGGAACTACGAGCAGTACTTC. It yields the protein CASSLERNYEQYF.

This clone was detected only once. DNA for the CDR3: TGTGCCAGCAGCCCCCCGGGAGGGGACGAGCAGTACTTC. It encodes CASSPPGGDEQYF. V gene TRBV7-3 combines with J gene TRBJ2-7; 8 bases fit TRBD2. After removal of 5 bases from V and 5 bases from J, the junction contained 5 bases not matched to a gene. The germline V gene has CDR1 SGHTA and CDR2 FQGTGA. The CDR3 length is 13 residues. Drawing the rest from reference TRBV7-3 and TRBJ2-7, the complete variable domain is GAGVSQTPSNKVTEKGKYVELRCDPISGHTALYWYRQSLGQGPEFLIYFQGTGAADDSGLPNDRFFAVRPEGSVSTLKIQRTERGDSAVYLCASSPPGGDEQYFGPGTRLTVT.

The rearrangement uses TRBV11-2 and TRBJ2-5, with 7 nucleotides matching TRBD2. This CDR3 is built from 14 residues. Germline CDR1 SGHAT, CDR2 FQNNGV. Trimming at V came to 5 bases and at J to 2 bases, leaving 5 bases not matched to a gene. The CDR3 coding sequence is TGTGCCAGCAGCCTTGGACTAGGTCAAGAGACCCAGTACTTC. Protein sequence: CASSLGLGQETQYF.

V usage is TRBV18 and J usage is TRBJ2-7; 13 bases are shared with TRBD2. There are 15 residues in the CDR3. CDR1 and CDR2 from the germline V gene are KGHSH and LQKENI. V lost 4 bases, J lost 4 bases, and 4 bases stayed unmatched. In nucleotides, the CDR3 is TGTGCCAGCTCACGGACTAGCGGGAGTATATACGAGCAGTACTTC. This sequence encodes CASSRTSGSIYEQYF.

The sample holds a few counts of this clone. The genes are TRBV5-4 and TRBJ2-7; 9 bases fit TRBD2. The CDR3 runs 17 residues. Germline lookup yields CDR1 SGHNT and CDR2 YYREEE (reference sequence). Losses at the gene ends were 6 bases for V and 3 bases for J; bases not matched to a gene: 16. Written as DNA, the CDR3 is TGTGCCAGCACCAGAATAGCGGGAGACCCCTTCTTCTACGAGCAGTACTTC. Its translation is CASTRIAGDPFFYEQYF.

The chain combines TRBV4-2 with TRBJ1-3; D unclear. This CDR3 is built from 16 residues. CDR1 is LGHNA, CDR2 YNFKEQ, per germline. V lost 4 bases to trimming and J lost 0 bases, with 13 bases between them. The CDR3 region is CASSPRIPSSGNTIYF. The CDR3 region has the DNA TGTGCCAGCAGCCCGAGGATACCGAGCTCTGGAAACACCATATATTTT.

The J gene is TRBJ2-5, the V gene TRBV27, with TRBD2 identical over 8 bases. The length of the CDR3 is 14 residues. Germline values: CDR1 MNHEY, CDR2 SMNVEV (reference sequence). V gave up 3 bases and J gave up 9 bases; unmatched junction bases: 9. CDR3: CASSFRILGGAQYF. In nucleotides, the CDR3 is TGTGCCAGCAGTTTTCGAATCCTCGGGGGGGCCCAGTACTTC.

CDR3 DNA: TGTGCCAGCAGTGGACTCGGAGGGTCATCGGCAGATACGCAGTATTTT. Translation gives CASSGLGGSSADTQYF. J is TRBJ2-3 and V is TRBV25-1; D is perhaps TRBD2 (6 bases). Trimming took off 4 bases at V and 4 bases at J, with 18 bases between the two ends. Looked up from germline, CDR1 is MGHDK and CDR2 is SYGVNS. The CDR3 totals 16 residues.

This clone was detected once. The chain joins TRBV6-6 to TRBJ1-2, with D unclear. V lost 0 bases, J lost 2 bases, and 7 bases lay in between. This CDR3 spans 14 amino acids. Germline loops: CDR1 MNHNY, CDR2 SVGAGI (reference sequence). CDR3 bases: TGTGCCAGCAGTTACTCTACAGCCAACTATGGCTACACCTTC. It encodes CASSYSTANYGYTF.

This rearrangement joins TRBV7-2 to TRBJ1-1, with D possibly matching TRBD1 (6 bases). V lost 5 bases and J 3 bases, leaving 16 bases between the germline ends. The CDR3 length is 15 residues. Germline V gives CDR1 SGHTA, CDR2 FQGNSA. The CDR3 loop reads CASSARMAGDTEAFF. CDR3 DNA: TGTGCCAGCAGCGCCCGGATGGCAGGGGACACTGAAGCTTTCTTT.

V gene TRBV7-8 combines with J gene TRBJ2-1; 7 bases agree with TRBD1. This CDR3 region has 15 residues. With V trimmed by 4 bases and J by 6 bases, 9 bases remained unmatched. Germline CDR1 and CDR2: SGHVS and FQNEAQ. In DNA form, the CDR3 reads TGTGCCAGCAGCTCCTTAACTAGGGGGCCCAATGAGCAGTTCTTC. This gives the protein CASSSLTRGPNEQFF. Drawing the rest from reference TRBV7-8 and TRBJ2-1, the complete variable domain is GAGVSQSPRYKVAKRGQDVALRCDPISGHVSLFWYQQALGQGPEFLTYFQNEAQLDKSGLPSDRFFAERPEGSVSTLKIQRTQQEDSAVYLCASSSLTRGPNEQFFGPGTRLTVL.

The chain has TRBV18 and TRBJ2-2, with D possibly matching TRBD1 (6 bases). Germline V gene data show CDR1 as KGHSH and CDR2 as LQKENI. Trimming removed 3 bases at V and 0 bases at J, with 11 bases between. This CDR3 is built from 16 residues. Here the CDR3 DNA reads TGTGCCAGCTCACCCAGGACAGACACGAACACCGGGGAGCTGTTTTTT. Protein product: CASSPRTDTNTGELFF.

The J gene is TRBJ2-7, the V gene TRBV27; 8 nucleotides align to TRBD2. Germline loops: CDR1 MNHEY, CDR2 SMNVEV (reference sequence). Trimming at V came to 2 bases and at J to 6 bases, leaving 12 bases not matched to a gene. The CDR3 has 16 residues. The CDR3 DNA reads TGTGCCAGCAGTTTAGCCGCTAGCGGGCCCGGGCTCGAGCAGTACTTC. It specifies CASSLAASGPGLEQYF.

The chain carries TRBV28 and TRBJ2-7; D gene unclear. Germline CDR1 reads MDHEN; CDR2 reads SYDVKM. V was pared by 10 bases and J by 3 bases, with 13 bases between. The CDR3 length is 12 residues. The CDR3 DNA is TGTGCCACCACCTCAGTCGTCTACGAGCAGTACTTC. It is translated as CATTSVVYEQYF.

This chain joins TRBV9 and TRBJ1-1; D possibly corresponds to TRBD1 (6 bases). Trimming shortened V by 4 bases and J by 1 base, and 11 bases separated the two germline ends. This CDR3 has 14 amino acids. CDR1 is SGDLS, CDR2 YYNGEE, per germline. For the CDR3, the DNA is TGTGCCAGCAGCCCGATGGGACAGAACACTGAAGCTTTCTTT. Translated, it gives CASSPMGQNTEAFF.

This clone was counted only a few times. The V call is TRBV5-1, the J call TRBJ2-7; 7 bases match TRBD2. Losses at the gene ends were 4 bases for V and 6 bases for J; bases not matched to a gene: 7. CDR3 length: 13 amino acids. From germline, CDR1 is SGHRS and CDR2 YFSETQ. This chain's CDR3 is CASSAGGRSEQYF. The CDR3 coding sequence is TGCGCCAGCAGCGCCGGGGGGAGGTCCGAGCAGTACTTC.

In this sample, this clone turned up a few times. The chain uses TRBV18 and TRBJ1-2; 11 bases match TRBD1. V lost 2 bases, J lost 7 bases, and 6 bases stayed unmatched. Germline V CDR1 and CDR2: KGHSH, LQKENI. This CDR3 is built from 15 residues. CDR3 sequence (DNA): TGTGCCAGCTCACCATCCGGGACAGGGGGATTTGGCTACACCTTC. It yields the protein CASSPSGTGGFGYTF.

The gene calls are TRBV9 and TRBJ2-5, with D perhaps matching TRBD2 (7 bases). Trimming left V 3 bases short and J 2 bases short, with 11 bases between. The germline CDR1 and CDR2 sequences are SGDLS and YYNGEE. This CDR3 is built from 14 residues. CDR3: CASSEGGAQETQYF. The CDR3 bases are TGTGCCAGCAGCGAGGGGGGGGCACAAGAGACCCAGTACTTC.

This clone was found a few times. The chain links TRBV5-5 to TRBJ2-6; TRBD2 is a possible D gene (6 bases). CDR1 is SGHKS and CDR2 is YYEKEE in the germline V gene (reference sequence). With 2 bases removed from V and 2 bases from J, the gap between germline ends came to 11 bases. This CDR3 has 16 amino acids. This CDR3 is CASSFGGFAGANVLTF. CDR3 nucleotides: TGTGCCAGCAGCTTCGGAGGGTTCGCTGGGGCCAACGTCCTGACTTTC.

The chain combines TRBV27 with TRBJ1-3; unclear D gene. The CDR3 consists of 17 residues. V lost 2 bases and J 0 bases, leaving 14 bases between the germline ends. The germline CDR1 and CDR2 sequences are MNHEY and SMNVEV (reference sequence). The CDR3 nucleotides read TGTGCCAGCAGTTTAGCGGGTGGGCCCTACTCTGGAAACACCATATATTTT. Amino acids: CASSLAGGPYSGNTIYF.